Listed below are T cell receptor beta chains from one sample, sequenced in a study of cytomegalovirus exposure and HLA in healthy donors. Sequencing was performed with immunoSEQ multiplex PCR; in TCRdb, only in-frame clones are kept and a portion is missing. The sample contains 54,000 or so clones, 50% to 70% of which appear only once. Specimen: PBMCs. The receptor set was obtained from a human donor in good health. Both conserved end residues are part of each CDR3. The D gene is left open where the match is weak. Some rows mark clone size as missing; the rest say once, few, many or name a class of expanded clone.

v_gene,len,d_gene,abundance,j_gene,CDR3nt,CDR3aa
TRBV25-1,14,-,-,TRBJ2-7,TGTGCCAGCAGTGAAGCGGGGTTCTCCTACGAGCAGTACTTC,CASSEAGFSYEQYF
TRBV19,14,TRBD1,-,TRBJ1-2,TGTGCCAGTAGTGTACAGGGGGCTAACTATGGCTACACCTTC,CASSVQGANYGYTF
TRBV7-2,16,TRBD1,-,TRBJ1-6,TGTGCCAGCAGCTCTAGGGGAAAGACAGGGGCTTCACCCCTCCACTTT,CASSSRGKTGASPLHF
TRBV2,15,TRBD2,-,TRBJ2-3,TGTGCCAGCAGTGAGTCCGGACTAGCGACCGATACGCAGTATTTT,CASSESGLATDTQYF
TRBV7-2,15,TRBD1,once,TRBJ2-3,TGTGCCAGCAGCTGGGGGACAGGGGGCTCAGATACGCAGTATTTT,CASSWGTGGSDTQYF
TRBV11-2,16,TRBD1,-,TRBJ1-1,TGTGCCAGCAGCCCCGCAACAGGGGTCTCGAACACTGAAGCTTTCTTT,CASSPATGVSNTEAFF
TRBV6-1,14,TRBD1,-,TRBJ1-2,TGTGCCAGCACCTTCCCCCAGGACAGGGATGGCTACACCTTC,CASTFPQDRDGYTF
TRBV7-2,15,-,-,TRBJ1-1,TGTGCCAGCAGCTTACGGGCCACGGGAAACACTGAAGCTTTCTTT,CASSLRATGNTEAFF
TRBV27,13,-,-,TRBJ1-5,TGTGCCAGCAGTTTAAACAGCCAAGGGCCCCAGCATTTT,CASSLNSQGPQHF
TRBV5-6,16,TRBD2,-,TRBJ2-1,TGTGCCAGCAGCCCGCCGGGACTAGCGGGACCCGGATCGAAGTTCTTC,CASSPPGLAGPGSKFF
TRBV27,15,TRBD1,-,TRBJ1-5,TGTGCCAGCAGTCCGTGGGGACAGGGAGGTCAGCCCCAGCATTTT,CASSPWGQGGQPQHF
TRBV6-1,14,TRBD1,-,TRBJ2-7,TGTGCCAGCAGGAGGGGACAGGGGGCTTACGAGCAGTACTTC,CASRRGQGAYEQYF
TRBV7-9,16,TRBD1,few,TRBJ1-3,TGTGCCAGCAGCCTGCCGACAGGGCTGGCTGGAAACACCATATATTTT,CASSLPTGLAGNTIYF
TRBV14,15,-,-,TRBJ1-1,TGTGCCAGCAGCCATCAGGGGTTGGTGAACACTGAAGCTTTCTTT,CASSHQGLVNTEAFF
TRBV7-9,16,-,-,TRBJ1-2,TGTGCCAGCAGCTTAGCAGACATGTTAGGGGGTTATGGCTACACCTTC,CASSLADMLGGYGYTF
TRBV19,15,-,once,TRBJ1-4,TGTGCCAGTAGTATAGTGGGCTCAACTAATGAAAAACTGTTTTTT,CASSIVGSTNEKLFF
TRBV5-1,15,-,-,TRBJ2-5,TGCGCCAGCAGCCGAGGCTTACAGGGATGGGAGACCCAGTACTTC,CASSRGLQGWETQYF
TRBV10-3,14,-,-,TRBJ1-6,TGTGCCATCAGACCGGGACCGGGAGATTCACCCCTCCACTTT,CAIRPGPGDSPLHF
TRBV5-4,14,-,-,TRBJ1-3,TGTGCCAGCAGCAGTGGTCCTGTAGGGGACACCATATATTTT,CASSSGPVGDTIYF
TRBV5-1,14,-,-,TRBJ2-3,TGCGCCAGCAGCTTGACAGGGTATTCAGATACGCAGTATTTT,CASSLTGYSDTQYF
TRBV5-5,15,TRBD1,-,TRBJ2-7,TGTGCCAGCAGCTTGGAGAGACAGGGATCCTACGAGCAGTACTTC,CASSLERQGSYEQYF
TRBV19,17,TRBD2,-,TRBJ2-5,TGTGCCAGTAGTCCGGGACTAGCGGGGACTCTTCAAGAGACCCAGTACTTC,CASSPGLAGTLQETQYF
TRBV19,14,TRBD1,-,TRBJ1-1,TGTGCCAGTAGTATCGACAGGGGGCTCACTGAAGCTTTCTTT,CASSIDRGLTEAFF
TRBV7-9,15,TRBD1,-,TRBJ2-7,TGTGCCAGCAGCTTAGGGGACAGGGGTATCTACGAGCAGTACTTC,CASSLGDRGIYEQYF
TRBV2,14,TRBD2,-,TRBJ2-7,TGTGCCAGCACTAGACTAGCGGGGGGGAGAGAGCAGTACTTC,CASTRLAGGREQYF
TRBV19,15,-,-,TRBJ2-2,TGTGCCAGGAGTGCAGCGGAGGATAACACCGGGGAGCTGTTTTTT,CARSAAEDNTGELFF
TRBV6-5,15,TRBD1,large,TRBJ1-1,TGTGCCAGCAGTCAGAGGGACAGCGTGAACACTGAAGCTTTCTTT,CASSQRDSVNTEAFF
TRBV4-3,15,-,-,TRBJ1-1,TGCGCCAGCAGCCAAGATCGGGTTGGGAACACTGAAGCTTTCTTT,CASSQDRVGNTEAFF
TRBV6-5,14,-,once,TRBJ2-5,TGTGCCAGCAGTTACTCTCCAGGGCAAGAGACCCAGTACTTC,CASSYSPGQETQYF
TRBV21-1,15,-,-,TRBJ1-2,TGTGCCAGCAGCAAATGGCGACAGGGGGCGAATGGCTACACCTTC,CASSKWRQGANGYTF
TRBV5-1,15,-,few,TRBJ2-3,TGCGCCAGCAGCTTGGGACAGACGAGCACAGATACGCAGTATTTT,CASSLGQTSTDTQYF
TRBV14,15,-,many,TRBJ1-2,TGTGCCAGCAGCCCCAACGGAAGGACAGCCTATGGCTACACCTTC,CASSPNGRTAYGYTF
TRBV27,14,-,-,TRBJ2-1,TGTGCCAGCAGGCCAGGGATAACCTACAATGAGCAGTTCTTC,CASRPGITYNEQFF
TRBV7-6,17,-,-,TRBJ2-2,TGTGCCAGCAGCTTAGTGGGCGGGTTCACGAACACCGGGGAGCTGTTTTTT,CASSLVGGFTNTGELFF
TRBV29-1,14,-,few,TRBJ1-1,TGCAGCCTTCGGGGCCAGGGGATGGGCACTGAAGCTTTCTTT,CSLRGQGMGTEAFF
TRBV5-1,19,TRBD1,-,TRBJ2-1,TGCGCCAGCAGCTCGGTGGGGGGAACACCGGGACAGGGGGCGGATGAGCAGTTCTTC,CASSSVGGTPGQGADEQFF
TRBV7-9,12,-,-,TRBJ1-6,TGTGCCAGCAGCTCAACATCTGGTCCCCTCCACTTT,CASSSTSGPLHF
TRBV2,14,-,-,TRBJ1-2,TGTGCCAGCAGTGATGCCTACACAACAGCTGGCTACACCTTC,CASSDAYTTAGYTF
TRBV2,13,-,-,TRBJ2-5,TGTGCCAGCAACCGGCCCATCGGGGAGACCCAGTACTTC,CASNRPIGETQYF
TRBV19,13,TRBD1,-,TRBJ1-2,TGTGCCAGTTCGGGGACAGGATGTCATGGCTACACCTTC,CASSGTGCHGYTF
TRBV10-3,14,-,-,TRBJ1-6,TGTGCCATCAGTGAACAGGGCTACGGTGAGCCCCTCCACTTT,CAISEQGYGEPLHF